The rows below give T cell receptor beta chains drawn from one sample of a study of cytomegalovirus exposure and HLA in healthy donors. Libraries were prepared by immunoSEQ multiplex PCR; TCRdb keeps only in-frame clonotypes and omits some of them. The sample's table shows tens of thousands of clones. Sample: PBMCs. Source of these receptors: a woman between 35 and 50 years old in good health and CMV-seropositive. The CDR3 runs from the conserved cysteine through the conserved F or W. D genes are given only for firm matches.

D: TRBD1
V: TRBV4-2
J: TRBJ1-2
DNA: TGTGCCAGCAGCCAACTCACCGGGACAGGGGTAGGCTACACCTTC
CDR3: CASSQLTGTGVGYTF

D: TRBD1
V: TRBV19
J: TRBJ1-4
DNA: TGTGCCAGTTCGGGACAGTTTAATGAAAAACTGTTTTTT
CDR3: CASSGQFNEKLFF

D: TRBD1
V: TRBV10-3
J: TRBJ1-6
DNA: TGTGCCATCAGCGGACAGGGGGCAGAGGCACCCCTCCACTTT
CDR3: CAISGQGAEAPLHF

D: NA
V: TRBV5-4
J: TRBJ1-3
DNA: TGTGCCAGCAGAAAGCAGGGGACTGGAAACACCATATATTTT
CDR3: CASRKQGTGNTIYF

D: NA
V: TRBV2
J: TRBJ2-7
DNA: TGTGCCAGCAGTGATGGGGCTTCCTACGAGCAGTACTTC
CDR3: CASSDGASYEQYF

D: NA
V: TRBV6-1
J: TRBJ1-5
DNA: TGTGCCAGCAGTGACAGAAACAATCAGCCCCAGCATTTT
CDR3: CASSDRNNQPQHF

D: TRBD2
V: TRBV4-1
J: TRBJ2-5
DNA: TGCGCCAGCAGCTCTAGCGCGACTAGCGGGGGGGGGCTGGAGGAGACCCAGTACTTC
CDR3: CASSSSATSGGGLEETQYF

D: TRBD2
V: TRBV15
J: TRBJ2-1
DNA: TGTGCCACCAGGGGGGGACTAGCGGGAGGAGCGAATGAGCAGTTCTTC
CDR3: CATRGGLAGGANEQFF

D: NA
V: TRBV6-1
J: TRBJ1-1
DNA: TGTGCCACCTCGCCAGGTCCTTTCACTGAAGCTTTCTTT
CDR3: CATSPGPFTEAFF

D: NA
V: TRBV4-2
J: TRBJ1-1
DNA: TGTGCCAGCAGCCGCCGGGAGACTGAAGCTTTCTTT
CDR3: CASSRRETEAFF

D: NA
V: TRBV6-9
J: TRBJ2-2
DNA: TGTGCCAGCAGTTATTCGCGGGCGGCCGGGGAGCTGTTTTTT
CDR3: CASSYSRAAGELFF

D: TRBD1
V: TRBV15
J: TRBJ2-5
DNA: TGTGCCACCAGCAGAGGCGGACAGGGGTTGACCCAGTACTTC
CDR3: CATSRGGQGLTQYF

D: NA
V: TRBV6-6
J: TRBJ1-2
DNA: TGTGCCAGCAGTTACACTTTTGCTGGCTACACCTTC
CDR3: CASSYTFAGYTF

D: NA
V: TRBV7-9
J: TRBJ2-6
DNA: TGTGCCAGCAGCTTCGGGGGGGCCAACGTCCTGACTTTC
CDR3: CASSFGGANVLTF